This T cell receptor beta chain is from a study of control samples from healthy donors and cancer patients. The length of the CDR3 is 14 residues. The V gene's germline CDR1 is LNHDA and CDR2 SQIVND (reference sequence). Trimming pared 6 bases from V and 10 bases from J, leaving 16 bases between. Assay: immunoSEQ multiplex PCR; the TCRdb copy retains only in-frame clones and omits some. The data contain some 100,000 clones, around 90% of them singletons. This rearrangement joins TRBV19 to TRBJ1-6, with TRBD1 as a possible D gene (6 bases). The source is a human donor in good health. The donor label of this sample is uncertain. Material for sequencing was blood. The CDR3 sequence is CASSINRDISPLHF. CDR3 sequence (DNA): TGTGCCAGTAGCATAAACAGGGATATCTCACCCCTCCACTTT.